This T cell receptor beta chain was observed in a study of blood T cell repertoires in COVID-19. Study background: Whether acute or convalescent, the COVID-19 samples came from the United States, Italy and Spain. T cells, B-cell-depleted T cells, or PBMCs supplied cDNA or gDNA.

Profiling relied on immunoSEQ multiplex PCR, and the TCRdb table lists in-frame clones only, not all of them. The sample consists of about 97,000 clones, approximately 90% of them appearing once. The CDR3 has 16 amino acids. Sequenced: peripheral blood. This receptor was obtained from a human donor in a cohort sampled during active COVID-19. V is TRBV1 and J is TRBJ1-2; the table assigns TRBD1, which was not confirmed against the DNA. TRBV1 is a listed pseudogene. The CDR3 is CTSSQPDSQLYYGYTF. The CDR3 nucleotides are TGCACCAGCAGCCAACCCGACAGCCAACTCTATTATGGCTACACCTTC.